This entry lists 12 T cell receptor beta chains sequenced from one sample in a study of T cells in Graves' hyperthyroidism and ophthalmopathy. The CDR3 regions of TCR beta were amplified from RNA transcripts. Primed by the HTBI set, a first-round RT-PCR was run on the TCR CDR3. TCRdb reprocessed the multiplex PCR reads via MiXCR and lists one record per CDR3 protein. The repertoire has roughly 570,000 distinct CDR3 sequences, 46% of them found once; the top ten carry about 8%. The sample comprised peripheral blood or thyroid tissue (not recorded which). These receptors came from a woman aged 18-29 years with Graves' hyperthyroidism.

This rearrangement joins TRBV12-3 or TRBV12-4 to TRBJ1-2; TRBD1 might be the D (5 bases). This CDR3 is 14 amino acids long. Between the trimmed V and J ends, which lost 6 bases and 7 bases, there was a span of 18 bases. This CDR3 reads CASRAGRGRVGYTF. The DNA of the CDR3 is TGTGCCAGCAGGGCCGGTAGGGGCAGGGTTGGCTACACCTTC.

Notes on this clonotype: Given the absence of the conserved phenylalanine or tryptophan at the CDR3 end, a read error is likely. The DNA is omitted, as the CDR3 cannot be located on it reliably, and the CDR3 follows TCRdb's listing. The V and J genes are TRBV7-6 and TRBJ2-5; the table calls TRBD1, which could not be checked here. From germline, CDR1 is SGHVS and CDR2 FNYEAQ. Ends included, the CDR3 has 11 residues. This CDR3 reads CASSARGGART.

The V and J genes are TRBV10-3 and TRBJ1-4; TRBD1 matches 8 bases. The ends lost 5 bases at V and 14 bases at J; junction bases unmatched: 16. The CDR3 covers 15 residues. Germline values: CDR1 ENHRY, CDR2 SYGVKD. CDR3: CAISKDLRTGLSLFF. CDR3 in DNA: TGTGCCATCAGTAAGGACTTAAGGACAGGGTTAAGTCTGTTTTTT.

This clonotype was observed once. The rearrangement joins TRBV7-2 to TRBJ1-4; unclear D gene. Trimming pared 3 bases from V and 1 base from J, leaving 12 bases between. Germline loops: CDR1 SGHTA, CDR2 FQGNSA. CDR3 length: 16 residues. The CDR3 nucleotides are TGTGCCAGCAGCTTGGCTAGCGGGAGAACTAATGAAAAACTGTTTTTT. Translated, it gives CASSLASGRTNEKLFF.

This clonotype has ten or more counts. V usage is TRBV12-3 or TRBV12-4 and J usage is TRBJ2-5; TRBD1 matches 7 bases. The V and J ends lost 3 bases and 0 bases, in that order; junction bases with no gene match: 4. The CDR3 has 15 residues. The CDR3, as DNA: TGTGCCAGCAGTTTTTACAGGGGTAACCAAGAGACCCAGTACTTC. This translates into CASSFYRGNQETQYF.

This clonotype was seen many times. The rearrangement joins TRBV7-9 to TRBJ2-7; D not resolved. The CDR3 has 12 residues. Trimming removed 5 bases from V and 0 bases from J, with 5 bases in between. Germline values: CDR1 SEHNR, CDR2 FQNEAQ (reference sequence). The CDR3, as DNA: TGTGCCAGCAGCCCCGCCTCCTACGAGCAGTACTTC. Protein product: CASSPASYEQYF. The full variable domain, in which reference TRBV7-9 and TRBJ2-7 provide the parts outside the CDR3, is DTGVSQNPRHKITKRGQNVTFRCDPISEHNRLYWYRQTLGQGPEFLTYFQNEAQLEKSRLLSDRFSAERPKGSFSTLEIQRTEQGDSAMYLCASSPASYEQYFGPGTRLTVT.

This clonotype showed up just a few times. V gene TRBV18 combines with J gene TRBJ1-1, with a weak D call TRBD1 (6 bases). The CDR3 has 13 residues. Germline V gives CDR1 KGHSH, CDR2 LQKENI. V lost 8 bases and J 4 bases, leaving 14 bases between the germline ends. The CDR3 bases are TGTGCCAGCCAGGCAGGGGTTGGCACTGAAGCTTTCTTT. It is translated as CASQAGVGTEAFF.

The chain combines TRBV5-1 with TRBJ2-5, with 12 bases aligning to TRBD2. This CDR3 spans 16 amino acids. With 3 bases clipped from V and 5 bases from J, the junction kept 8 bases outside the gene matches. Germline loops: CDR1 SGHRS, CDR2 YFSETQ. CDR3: CASSSRTSGIDETQYF. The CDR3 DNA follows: TGCGCCAGCAGCTCCCGGACTAGCGGGATCGATGAGACCCAGTACTTC.

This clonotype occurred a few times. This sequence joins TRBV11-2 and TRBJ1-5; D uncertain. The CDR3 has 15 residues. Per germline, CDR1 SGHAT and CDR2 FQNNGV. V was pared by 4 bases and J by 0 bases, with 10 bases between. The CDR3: CASSSRQFSNQPQHF. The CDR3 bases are TGTGCCAGCAGCTCGAGACAATTTAGCAATCAGCCCCAGCATTTT.

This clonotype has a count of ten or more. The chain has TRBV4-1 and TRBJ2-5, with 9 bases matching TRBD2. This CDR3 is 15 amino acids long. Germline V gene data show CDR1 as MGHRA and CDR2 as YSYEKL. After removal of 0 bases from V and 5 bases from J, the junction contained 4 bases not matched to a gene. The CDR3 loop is CASSQEWREGETQYF. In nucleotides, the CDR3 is TGCGCCAGCAGCCAAGAATGGCGGGAGGGGGAGACCCAGTACTTC.

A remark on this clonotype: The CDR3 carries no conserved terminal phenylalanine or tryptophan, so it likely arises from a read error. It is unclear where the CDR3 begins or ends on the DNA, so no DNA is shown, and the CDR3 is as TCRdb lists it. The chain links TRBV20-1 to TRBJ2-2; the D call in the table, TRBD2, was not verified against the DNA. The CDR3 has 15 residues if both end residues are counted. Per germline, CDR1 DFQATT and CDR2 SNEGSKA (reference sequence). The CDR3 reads CSALAGHANTGEVCE.

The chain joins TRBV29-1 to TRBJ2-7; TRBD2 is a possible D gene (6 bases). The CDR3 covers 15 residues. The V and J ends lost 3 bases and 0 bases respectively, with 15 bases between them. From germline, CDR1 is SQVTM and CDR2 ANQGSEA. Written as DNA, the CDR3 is TGCAGCGTTGATGTGGTGGGGGGTTCCTCCTACGAGCAGTACTTC. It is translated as CSVDVVGGSSYEQYF.